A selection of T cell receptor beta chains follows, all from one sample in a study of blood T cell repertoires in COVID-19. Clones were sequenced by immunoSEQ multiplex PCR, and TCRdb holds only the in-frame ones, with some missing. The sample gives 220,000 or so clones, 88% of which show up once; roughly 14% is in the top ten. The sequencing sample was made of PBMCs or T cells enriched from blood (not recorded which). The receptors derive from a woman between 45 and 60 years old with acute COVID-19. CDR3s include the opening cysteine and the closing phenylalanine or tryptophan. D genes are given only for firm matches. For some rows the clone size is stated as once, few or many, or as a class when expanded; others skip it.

TGCAGCACAGGGAGGGGGGCAGGGGCTTTCTTT,CSTGRGAGAFF,TRBJ1-1,.,.,TRBV29-1
TGTGCCAGCAGCCTAACTGGTTATAGCAATCAGCCCCAGCATTTT,CASSLTGYSNQPQHF,TRBJ1-5,.,.,TRBV28
TGTGCCAGCAGCTCCGGGACAGGGATAGGCAATCAGCCCCAGCATTTT,CASSSGTGIGNQPQHF,TRBJ1-5,TRBD1,.,TRBV2
TGTGCCAGCAGCTTCGACAGAGACTATGGCTACACCTTC,CASSFDRDYGYTF,TRBJ1-2,.,.,TRBV11-1
TGTGCCAGCAGTAGCCAAGAGATTGGGACCCAGTACTTC,CASSSQEIGTQYF,TRBJ2-5,.,.,TRBV28
TGTGCCAGCACCGTACTCGGGAATGAGCAGTTCTTC,CASTVLGNEQFF,TRBJ2-1,.,.,TRBV12-3/TRBV12-4
TGTGCCATCAGTGAAGGGGACAGGGGGAGGTCACCCCTCCACTTT,CAISEGDRGRSPLHF,TRBJ1-6,TRBD1,.,TRBV10-3
TGTGCCAGCAGCTTAGGACAGCCTGGAAACACCATATATTTT,CASSLGQPGNTIYF,TRBJ1-3,.,.,TRBV7-9
TGTGCCAGTAGTATAGCGTCAGGGTCCTACGAGCAGTACTTC,CASSIASGSYEQYF,TRBJ2-7,.,once,TRBV19
TGTGCCAGTAGTATTACCGGGACAGGGTCCTCCTACGAGCAGTACTTC,CASSITGTGSSYEQYF,TRBJ2-7,TRBD1,.,TRBV19
TGTGCCAGCAGTTGGGGCCTCAATCAGCCCCAGCATTTT,CASSWGLNQPQHF,TRBJ1-5,.,once,TRBV27
TGTGCCAGCAGGGAACAGGGGGCGCGGGCCAACGTCCTGACTTTC,CASREQGARANVLTF,TRBJ2-6,TRBD1,.,TRBV28
TGCGCCAGCAGCAGTCGGACAGGCAGCACAGATACGCAGTATTTT,CASSSRTGSTDTQYF,TRBJ2-3,TRBD1,once,TRBV5-1
TGTGCCAGCACCTCTAACAGGGGGCCGAACACTGAAGCTTTCTTT,CASTSNRGPNTEAFF,TRBJ1-1,TRBD1,.,TRBV7-9
TGCGCCAGCAGCTTACAGGGGGCGCAAACTGAAGCTTTCTTT,CASSLQGAQTEAFF,TRBJ1-1,TRBD1,.,TRBV5-1
TGTGCCAGCAGCCGCGGGACAGGTGCAACTAATGAAAAACTGTTTTTT,CASSRGTGATNEKLFF,TRBJ1-4,TRBD1,.,TRBV5-4
TGTGCCAGCAGTGTTAACAGGGTGCATGAAAAACTGTTTTTT,CASSVNRVHEKLFF,TRBJ1-4,.,.,TRBV2
TGTGCCAGCAGCTTAGGCCCAGGGGTAGCCAAAAACATTCAGTACTTC,CASSLGPGVAKNIQYF,TRBJ2-4,.,.,TRBV7-2
TGTGCCTGGAGGGGGGGGACAGGGGCCCTTGTAGAACGCACTGAAGCTTTCTTT,CAWRGGTGALVERTEAFF,TRBJ1-1,TRBD1,.,TRBV30
TGTGCCAGCAGTGAGGGGACGACAGGGACGAATGGCTACACCTTC,CASSEGTTGTNGYTF,TRBJ1-2,TRBD1,.,TRBV6-1
TGCAGTGCTAGTCTACAGCTAGCCAAAAACATTCAGTACTTC,CSASLQLAKNIQYF,TRBJ2-4,.,.,TRBV20-1
TGTGCCAGCAGTAAAAGCGGGAGGGCCGGGTACGAGCAGTACTTC,CASSKSGRAGYEQYF,TRBJ2-7,TRBD2,.,TRBV6-2/TRBV6-3
TGTGCCATCAGCCCGGGACTAGCGGGAGGAAGGGGCAATGAGCAGTTCTTC,CAISPGLAGGRGNEQFF,TRBJ2-1,TRBD2,.,TRBV10-3
TGCGCCAGCAGTCACCCCGACAGGGGATTACCCAATCAGCCCCAGCATTTT,CASSHPDRGLPNQPQHF,TRBJ1-5,TRBD1,.,TRBV23-1
TGTGCCAGCAGTGAGGCCCGGGGAACTGAAGCTTTCTTT,CASSEARGTEAFF,TRBJ1-1,.,.,TRBV25-1
TGTGCCAGCAGCTTCTCTAGCGTCGGGGAGCTGTTTTTT,CASSFSSVGELFF,TRBJ2-2,.,.,TRBV7-9
TGTGCCAGCAGTTTACAGGGGAACACTGAAGCTTTCTTT,CASSLQGNTEAFF,TRBJ1-1,.,.,TRBV12-3/TRBV12-4
TGTGCCACCCAACAGGGGGCGCAGGGAACCGAGCAGTACTTC,CATQQGAQGTEQYF,TRBJ2-7,TRBD1,.,TRBV6-5
TGTGCCTGGAGTGCCGGGTCCGCTAATGAAAAACTGTTTTTT,CAWSAGSANEKLFF,TRBJ1-4,.,.,TRBV30
TGTGCCAGGCAGACTAGCGGGAGTGGGGAGACCCAGTACTTC,CARQTSGSGETQYF,TRBJ2-5,TRBD2,.,TRBV2
TGTGCCAGCAGACCCCCGGCAACGGGGGAGCAGTACTTC,CASRPPATGEQYF,TRBJ2-7,.,.,TRBV28
TGCAGTGCTTCTTCAACGAGGGAGCAGTTCTTC,CSASSTREQFF,TRBJ2-1,.,once,TRBV20-1
TGTGCCAGCAGCCCATCGGGGTACGAGCAGTACTTC,CASSPSGYEQYF,TRBJ2-7,.,.,TRBV7-2
TGTGCCTGGAGTCAACAGGGGGGCAATCAGCCCCAGCATTTT,CAWSQQGGNQPQHF,TRBJ1-5,TRBD1,.,TRBV30
TGTGCCAGCAGCCCCCGTCTATTACAGGGGGCTAATTTCGGGCAGTTCTTC,CASSPRLLQGANFGQFF,TRBJ2-1,TRBD1,once,TRBV13
TGTGCCAGCAGCACAAGATTCCGTCAGGGCTCGGTGAACTATGGCTACACCTTC,CASSTRFRQGSVNYGYTF,TRBJ1-2,.,.,TRBV9
TGCGCCAGCAGCCCCAGGCCTAGCGGGATGCGTTTCGCAGATACGCAGTATTTT,CASSPRPSGMRFADTQYF,TRBJ2-3,TRBD2,.,TRBV5-1
TGTGCCAGCAGCCAAGTCCGGACCGGGACTTGGGCCGAGACCCAGTACTTC,CASSQVRTGTWAETQYF,TRBJ2-5,.,.,TRBV4-2
TGTGCCAGTAGTAAACATACAGGGAGCAACACTGAAGCTTTCTTT,CASSKHTGSNTEAFF,TRBJ1-1,.,.,TRBV19
TGTGCCAGCAGTGTCCCGGGGTCTGGTCGTTACAATGAGCAGTTCTTC,CASSVPGSGRYNEQFF,TRBJ2-1,.,.,TRBV25-1
TGCGCCAGCAGCTTAGGCGGGACAGGGTCCACTGAAGCTTTCTTT,CASSLGGTGSTEAFF,TRBJ1-1,TRBD1,.,TRBV5-1
TGTGCCAGCAGCCTTAAGGCAGGGGGCGATTATGGCTACACCTTC,CASSLKAGGDYGYTF,TRBJ1-2,TRBD1,.,TRBV7-8
TGTGCCTGGAGTGTCTCCAATGAGCAGTTCTTC,CAWSVSNEQFF,TRBJ2-1,.,.,TRBV30
TGTGCCACAAGACAGGGGCAGAACACTGAAGCTTTCTTT,CATRQGQNTEAFF,TRBJ1-1,TRBD1,.,TRBV11-1
TGTGCCAGCAGCCTGTCTACGGTTGAAGCTTTCTTT,CASSLSTVEAFF,TRBJ1-1,.,.,TRBV14
TGTGCCAGCAGTTCTATCGGACAGGGCCTTAATCAGCCCCAGCATTTT,CASSSIGQGLNQPQHF,TRBJ1-5,TRBD1,.,TRBV28